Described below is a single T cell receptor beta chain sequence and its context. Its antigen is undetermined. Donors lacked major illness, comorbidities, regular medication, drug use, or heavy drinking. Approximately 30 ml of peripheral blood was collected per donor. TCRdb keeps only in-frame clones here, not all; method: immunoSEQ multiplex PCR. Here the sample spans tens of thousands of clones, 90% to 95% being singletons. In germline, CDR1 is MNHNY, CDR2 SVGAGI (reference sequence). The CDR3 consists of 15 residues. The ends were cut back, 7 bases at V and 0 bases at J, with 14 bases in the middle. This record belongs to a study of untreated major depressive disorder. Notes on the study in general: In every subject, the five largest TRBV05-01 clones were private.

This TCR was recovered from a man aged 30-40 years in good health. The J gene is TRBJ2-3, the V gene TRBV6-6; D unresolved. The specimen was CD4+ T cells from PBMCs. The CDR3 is CASTTIPLSTDTQYF. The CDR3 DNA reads TGTGCCAGCACTACGATACCTCTTAGCACAGATACGCAGTATTTT.